In this sample, the clone carrying this T cell receptor beta chain turned up many times. Its antigen is as yet unknown. CDR1 is SQVTM, CDR2 ANQGSEA, per germline. V was clipped by 4 bases and J by 4 bases, with 8 bases between them. The CDR3 totals 12 residues. This sample stems from a study of CD8 T cells in ankylosing spondylitis. The study, taken as a whole, reports: Ankylosing spondylitis blood appeared to be characterized by a TCR beta motif of under 10 highly homologous variants. Several of the motif variants were reported before in synovial fluid and blood from reactive arthritis.

Library preparation for TCR beta used quantitative 5'-RACE with molecular barcodes. TCRdb processed the 5' RACE reads anew with MiXCR; each CDR3 protein has one entry. This sample carries approximately 220,000 distinct CDR3 sequences, approximately 10% of them seen once, and the ten largest clones take over 20%. Sequenced input: blood, either unsorted or a sorted T cell fraction (not recorded which). This chain connects TRBV29-1 to TRBJ2-1, with D hard to call. This TCR was sampled from a male donor with ankylosing spondylitis or in good health (not recorded which). The CDR3 region has the DNA TGCAGCGTTGTTGGGCTTTACAATGAGCAGTTCTTC. Translation: CSVVGLYNEQFF.